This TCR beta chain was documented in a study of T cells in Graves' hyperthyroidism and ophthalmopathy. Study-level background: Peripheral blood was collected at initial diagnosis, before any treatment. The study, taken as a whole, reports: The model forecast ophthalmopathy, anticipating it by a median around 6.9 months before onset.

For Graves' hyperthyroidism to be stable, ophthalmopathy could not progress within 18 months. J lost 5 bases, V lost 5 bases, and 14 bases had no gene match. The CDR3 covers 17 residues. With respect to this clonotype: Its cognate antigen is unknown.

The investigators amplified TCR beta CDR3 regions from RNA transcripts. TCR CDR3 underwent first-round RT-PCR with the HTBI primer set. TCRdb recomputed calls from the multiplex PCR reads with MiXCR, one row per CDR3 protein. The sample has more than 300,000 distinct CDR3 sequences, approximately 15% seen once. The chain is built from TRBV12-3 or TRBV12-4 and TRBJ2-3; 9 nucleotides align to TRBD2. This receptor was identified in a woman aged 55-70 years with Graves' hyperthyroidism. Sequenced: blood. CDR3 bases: TGTGCCAGCAGTCTAGACACTAGCGGGTCACGAGGAGATACGCAGTATTTT. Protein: CASSLDTSGSRGDTQYF.